The present T cell receptor (beta chain) was sequenced within a study of T cell responses to AZD1222 COVID-19 vaccine. This table comes from immunoSEQ multiplex PCR, and its TCRdb copy is limited to in-frame clones, with some not included. The repertoire holds around 270,000 clones, 90% to 95% seen once, with roughly 0.5% in the top ten. This CDR3 is built from 18 residues. Germline CDR1 and CDR2: MGHRA and YSYEKL. The V end lost 1 base, the J end lost 8 bases, and 24 bases lay between the germline ends. Source: peripheral blood, taken 28 days after the second AZD1222 dose. The rearrangement joins TRBV4-1 to TRBJ2-1; D perhaps matches TRBD2 (5 bases). The TCR originated in an adult who received the AZD1222 COVID-19 vaccine. CDR3 sequence reads: CASSQARLGNSAQDEQFF. Here the CDR3 DNA reads TGCGCCAGCAGCCAAGCGAGGTTAGGTAATAGCGCCCAGGATGAGCAGTTCTTC.